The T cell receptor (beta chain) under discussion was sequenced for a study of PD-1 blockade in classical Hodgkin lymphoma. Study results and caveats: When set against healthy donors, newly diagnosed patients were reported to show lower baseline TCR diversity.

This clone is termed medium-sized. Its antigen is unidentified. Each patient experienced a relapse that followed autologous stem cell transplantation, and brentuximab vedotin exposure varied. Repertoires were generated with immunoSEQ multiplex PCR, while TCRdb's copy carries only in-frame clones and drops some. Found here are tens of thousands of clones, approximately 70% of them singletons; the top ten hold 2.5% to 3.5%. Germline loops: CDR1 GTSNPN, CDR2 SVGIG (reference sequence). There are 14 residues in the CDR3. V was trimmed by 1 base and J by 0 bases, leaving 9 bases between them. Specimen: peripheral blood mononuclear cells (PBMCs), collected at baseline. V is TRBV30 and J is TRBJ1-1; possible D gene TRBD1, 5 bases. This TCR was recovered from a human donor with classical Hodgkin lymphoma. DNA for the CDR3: TGTGCCTGGAGTGAGGGGACTATGAACACTGAAGCTTTCTTT. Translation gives CAWSEGTMNTEAFF.